This T cell receptor (beta chain) was documented in a study of blood T cells in healthy people across ages (dated by TCRdb to 2014 to 2015). Concerning the study at large: In model experiments, template switching captured roughly one uniquely barcoded TCR beta cDNA molecule for every two T cells. To avoid experimental bias, donors of different ages were randomly spread across the sequencing lanes. Using deep sequencing normalized with unique cDNA molecular identifiers, the study measured how TCR beta repertoire diversity changes with age. Donors were grouped into four age groups: young (average 16 years), middle-aged (roughly 40), aged (approximately 58) and long-lived (over 80). For two donors (one aged 18 to 29 and one aged 80 or older), the study analyzed two additional independent replicas of 1 million unique cDNA reads from the same blood draw.

The roughly 42 donors, aged about 6 to 95 years, were systemically healthy Caucasian individuals from Russia. About 9.1 milliliters of peripheral blood were collected from each donor into EDTA-treated Vacutainer tubes. Ficoll-Paque density-gradient centrifugation was used to isolate PBMCs, with at least 7 million obtained per sample. Total RNA was extracted from PBMCs with Trizol reagent, with at least 6 micrograms obtained per sample. For every donor, flow cytometry on a PBMC aliquot measured the percentage of naive CD45RAhigh/CD27high T cells. The research as a whole found: The percentage of naive T cells measured by flow cytometry correlated strongly with observed TCR beta diversity. Donor CMV infection status was unknown, potentially confounding age-related changes in expanded clonotypes. Since profiling was done on bulk unsorted PBMCs, naive and antigen-experienced compartments could not be conclusively compared. Estimates of total diversity based on one million sequenced T cells were regarded as lower bounds and as underestimates. Observed TCR beta diversity per million T cells fell roughly linearly with age, and a significant reduction was already apparent by age about 43. The long-lived group showed more naive CD4+ T cells, fewer expanded clones and increased TCR diversity than the aged group, suggesting age selection.

The library was produced with 5' RACE. Sequencing was carried out with an Illumina HiSeq 2500. A second PCR of about 6 to 11 cycles was performed with a sample-barcoded 5' primer and a J-beta primer mix. A unique molecular identifier was introduced onto each TCR beta cDNA molecule by a template-switch 5' adaptor carrying 12 random nucleotides. Each sample yielded at least 3 million CDR3-containing paired-end reads. First-strand cDNA was synthesized from all RNA with the Mint cDNA synthesis kit, primed by a TRBC-specific oligonucleotide. Following uracil-DNA glycosylase treatment, all cDNA underwent a first 18-cycle PCR with the universal primers M1SS and BC2_uni_R. The authors' analysis ran thus. For normalization, 1 million high-quality reads were randomly selected from each sample, with every read carrying a distinct molecular identifier. Reads sharing molecular identifiers were discarded rather than binned into consensus sequences. MiTCR, set to a Q25 quality threshold and the strictest error-elimination algorithm, was used for CDR3 identification, clonotype clustering and error correction. A nonparametric unseen species model with Euler transformation was used to estimate lower-bound total TCR beta diversity. TCRdb reprocessing: public reads trimmed at Q25 with fastp, clones called with MiXCR, in-frame beta chains kept. Entries that share a CDR3 protein sequence are merged under the most common genes and DNA. TCRdb, not the authors, supplied the V and J calls. This sample is represented by under 2,000,000 distinct CDR3 sequences; 40% to 55% of them were singletons. Jointly, the top ten make up less than 2.5% of the sample.

A word on this clonotype: Its antigen is not yet known. No base-level quality is on record; no much larger clone is a single base apart.

CDR1 and CDR2, looked up from the germline V gene, are SGHRS and YFSETQ. Trimming leaves V shorter by 2 bases and J shorter by 5 bases, with the junction holding 16 bases beyond the gene matches. The CDR3, cysteine through phenylalanine, is 19 amino acids long. Left in the record is the CDR3 DNA by itself, 57 bases read in frame from the first base. This chain is built from TRBV5-1 and TRBJ1-1, and 12 junctional nucleotides match TRBD1. The receptor comes from a middle-aged woman in good health. Sequencing was carried out using blood. The CDR3 protein is CASSFYISGQGASRTEAFF. The sequence in DNA is TGCGCCAGCAGCTTTTATATTTCGGGACAGGGGGCCTCGAGAACTGAAGCTTTCTTT.